The 24 T cell receptor beta chains below were found in one sample sequenced in a study of cytomegalovirus exposure and HLA in healthy donors (dated by TCRdb to the late 2010s). The library was prepared using the immunoSEQ multiplex PCR assay. A mixture of 60 forward primers for TCR Vbeta segments and 13 reverse primers for TCR Jbeta segments was used in the multiplex PCR. Sourced from immuneACCESS, this table was stored by TCRdb with only in-frame sequences that have V and J called. A share of the clones is absent; for the studies checked, an unresolved V gene accounts for under half, and the remainder has no known explanation. Here the sample has approximately 150,000 clones; 75% occur a single time. Approximately 11% of the sample comes from the top ten. The sequenced sample was PBMCs. The receptors were sampled from a man in his late teens or twenties in good health and CMV-seropositive.

V and J are TRBV20-1 and TRBJ1-1; D unresolved. Trimming pared 6 bases from V and 3 bases from J, leaving 8 bases between. The germline CDR1 and CDR2 sequences are DFQATT and SNEGSKA (reference sequence). The CDR3 totals 11 residues. The CDR3 DNA reads as TGCAGTGCCCAGATGGACACTGAAGCTTTCTTT. This translates into CSAQMDTEAFF.

The DNA for the CDR3 is TGTGCCAGCAGCCAACGTATTGGAGGGTTGGCATACAATGAGCAGTTCTTC. This codes for CASSQRIGGLAYNEQFF. The chain combines TRBV14 with TRBJ2-1, with D possibly being TRBD2 (6 bases). Germline V gene sequence: CDR1 SGHDN, CDR2 FVKESK. V shed 2 bases and J shed 4 bases, with 18 bases lying between them. The CDR3 loop spans 17 amino acids.

This clone was detected only a few times. The chain recombines TRBV6-1 with TRBJ2-1; no definite D call. V lost 1 base and J lost 9, with 22 bases in between. The CDR3 has 17 residues. Germline V gives CDR1 MNHNS, CDR2 SASEGT. The CDR3 coding sequence is TGTGCCAGCAGTGAAGGGGCAAATTTTGTATCTTTTGCTGAGCAGTTCTTC. Its protein product is CASSEGANFVSFAEQFF.

V gene TRBV19 combines with J gene TRBJ1-6; the D is unclear. The CDR3 is 14 residues long. Germline loops: CDR1 LNHDA, CDR2 SQIVND (reference sequence). V was pared by 6 bases and J by 9 bases, with 15 bases between. This CDR3 is CASRKVQPSSPLHF. The CDR3 DNA sequence: TGTGCCAGTAGGAAGGTACAGCCAAGTTCACCCCTCCACTTT.

The chain links TRBV18 to TRBJ2-3, with D tentatively TRBD1 (5 bases). The germline gives CDR1 KGHSH, CDR2 LQKENI. The CDR3 runs to 14 residues. V was trimmed by 6 bases and J by 2 bases, leaving 12 bases between them. The CDR3 nucleotides read TGTGCCAGCTCCCCTTCAGGGAACACAGATACGCAGTATTTT. Its translation: CASSPSGNTDTQYF.

The rearrangement joins TRBV5-6 to TRBJ1-2, with 7 bases that match TRBD1. Unmatched junction bases numbered 15, after V lost 3 bases and J lost 4 bases. Germline CDR1 is SGHDT and CDR2 is YYEEEE. This CDR3 comprises 17 residues. The CDR3 DNA follows: TGTGCCAGCAGCTACCGGGACAGCCAATGGGTCGGCTATGGCTACACCTTC. Amino acids: CASSYRDSQWVGYGYTF.

The chain uses TRBV12-5 and TRBJ2-3; D possibly corresponds to TRBD1 (6 bases). V lost 2 bases to trimming and J lost 3 bases, with 9 bases between them. Germline values: CDR1 LGHNT, CDR2 FRNRAP. The CDR3 has 14 residues. CDR3 nucleotides: TGTGCTAGTGGTTTGACCGGACAGACAGATACGCAGTATTTT. Its protein product is CASGLTGQTDTQYF.

This sequence joins TRBV27 and TRBJ2-7, with a tentative D call TRBD1 (6 bases). Germline CDR1 MNHEY, CDR2 SMNVEV (reference sequence). V dropped 5 bases and J dropped 5 bases, with 19 bases sitting between them. The CDR3 runs 15 residues. The CDR3 is CASSTLDSRRDEQYF. The CDR3 nucleotides are TGTGCCAGCAGTACCCTGGACAGCCGTCGGGACGAGCAGTACTTC.

V is TRBV25-1 and J is TRBJ2-7; 8 bases line up with TRBD2. The CDR3 length is 14 residues. V trimming: 6 bases; J trimming: 2 bases; junction bases outside the gene matches: 6. Germline V gives CDR1 MGHDK, CDR2 SYGVNS. The CDR3 loop is CASSRTSGTYEQYF. The CDR3 nucleotides read TGTGCCAGCAGCCGTACTAGCGGTACCTACGAGCAGTACTTC.

The chain links TRBV14 to TRBJ2-3; TRBD2 is a possible D gene (6 bases). The CDR3 is 16 residues long. V was pared by 3 bases and J by 2 bases, with 15 bases between. Germline CDR1 SGHDN, CDR2 FVKESK. The CDR3 DNA sequence: TGTGCCAGCAGCCAGAAACTCGGGAGCTTCACAGATACGCAGTATTTT. It translates to CASSQKLGSFTDTQYF.

The CDR3 DNA reads TGTGCCAGCAGCTTGGAAGCGACTAGCGGGACCTTGACAGATACGCAGTATTTT. Translated: CASSLEATSGTLTDTQYF. This rearrangement joins TRBV5-8 to TRBJ2-3; 11 nucleotides match TRBD2. V gave up 0 bases and J gave up 3 bases; unmatched junction bases: 9. The germline V gene has CDR1 SGHTS and CDR2 YDEGEE. CDR3 length equals 18 residues.

With respect to this clone: Its ends do not fully match the called genes, so a read error is possible. The V and J genes are TRBV7-9 and TRBJ1-2; D remains unclear. The germline V gene has CDR1 SEHNR and CDR2 FQNEAQ (reference sequence). This CDR3 contains 12 residues. The CDR3 is CSSSLSHYGYTF. Written as DNA, the CDR3 is TGTTCCAGCAGCTTATCCCATTATGGCTACACCTTC.

This clone was seen a single time. The chain is built from TRBV18 and TRBJ2-7, with 7 bases matching TRBD2. With V trimmed by 2 bases and J by 6 bases, 16 bases remained unmatched. Germline CDR1 KGHSH, CDR2 LQKENI. This CDR3 is built from 17 residues. CDR3 sequence (DNA): TGTGCCAGCTCACCAGCGAAGGGCGCGGGAGCTTTGGGCGAGCAGTACTTC. Translation gives CASSPAKGAGALGEQYF.

J is TRBJ2-4 and V is TRBV7-6, with 7 bases identical to TRBD1. With V trimmed by 2 bases and J by 5 bases, 6 bases remained unmatched. From germline, CDR1 is SGHVS and CDR2 FNYEAQ. CDR3 length equals 15 residues. The CDR3: CASSLPDRAQNIQYF. The CDR3 nucleotides read TGTGCCAGCAGCTTACCCGACAGGGCCCAAAACATTCAGTACTTC.

The genes are TRBV19 and TRBJ2-1; D unclear. This CDR3 has 14 amino acids. V lost 0 bases and J 5 bases, leaving 8 bases between the germline ends. Germline assignment: CDR1 LNHDA and CDR2 SQIVND (reference sequence). The DNA of the CDR3 is TGTGCCAGTAGTATAGATCTAACCAACAATGAGCAGTTCTTC. This encodes CASSIDLTNNEQFF.

This chain links TRBV7-9 with TRBJ1-3; TRBD1 might be the D (5 bases). The germline gives CDR1 SEHNR, CDR2 FQNEAQ (reference sequence). V was shortened by 0 bases and J by 2 bases, with 11 bases between the two germline ends. The CDR3 runs to 16 residues. This chain's CDR3 is CASSLAGGAAGNTIYF. Here the CDR3 DNA reads TGTGCCAGCAGCTTAGCTGGCGGGGCCGCTGGAAACACCATATATTTT.

The chain joins TRBV7-9 to TRBJ2-7; 7 nucleotides match TRBD2. The junction had 4 bases not matched to a gene; V was cut back by 3 bases and J by 5 bases. Germline assignment: CDR1 SEHNR and CDR2 FQNEAQ (reference sequence). There are 13 residues in the CDR3. Here the CDR3 DNA reads TGTGCCAGCAGCTTTGGCGGGGGAAACGAGCAGTACTTC. Translated: CASSFGGGNEQYF.

The CDR3 coding sequence is TGCGCCAGCAGCGCCGGGACACCCGCCGATGAGCAGTTCTTC. This gives the protein CASSAGTPADEQFF. The chain links TRBV5-1 to TRBJ2-1; the D gene is possibly TRBD1 (6 bases). Germline V gene sequence: CDR1 SGHRS, CDR2 YFSETQ. Trimming removed 4 bases from V and 8 bases from J, with 16 bases in between. The CDR3 runs to 14 residues.

This clone has more than one count but fewer than ten. This chain links TRBV18 with TRBJ2-2, with TRBD2 identical over 15 bases. Germline CDR1 is KGHSH and CDR2 is LQKENI. The V segment lost 3 bases and the J segment 3 bases; nucleotides outside the gene matches: 11. The CDR3 is 20 amino acids. CDR3 bases: TGTGCCAGCTCACCGTACTCCGGGACTAGCGGGAGGACGTACACCGGGGAGCTGTTTTTT. Translated, it gives CASSPYSGTSGRTYTGELFF.

This clone has just a few counts. The chain employs TRBV10-1 and TRBJ2-6; D gene uncertain. The ends were cut back, 5 bases at V and 1 base at J, with 9 bases in the middle. CDR3 length: 15 residues. Germline V gene data show CDR1 as WNHNN and CDR2 as SYGVQD (reference sequence). The CDR3 region is CASSSGSSGANVLTF. The DNA for the CDR3 is TGCGCCAGCAGTTCTGGTAGTTCTGGGGCCAACGTCCTGACTTTC.

This chain uses TRBV10-3 with TRBJ2-7; D remains unclear. CDR1 and CDR2 from the germline V gene are ENHRY and SYGVKD. Deletions cut 10 bases from V and 2 bases from J, with 21 bases between. The CDR3 has 15 residues. For the CDR3, the DNA is TGTGCCAGTCACCCGACCCTCCTAGACCCCTACGAGCAGTACTTC. Protein: CASHPTLLDPYEQYF.

V is TRBV11-1 and J is TRBJ2-7, with a possible D match to TRBD2 (6 bases). The length of the CDR3 is 15 residues. Germline CDR1 and CDR2: SGHAT and FQDESV (reference sequence). The germline V and J ends were trimmed by 5 bases and 5 bases, with 19 bases remaining between them. Written as DNA, the CDR3 is TGTGCCAGCAGCCCGCGACTAGGAAATCTCCACGAGCAGTACTTC. Its protein product is CASSPRLGNLHEQYF.

This sequence joins TRBV16 and TRBJ1-1; D gene ambiguous. CDR3 length equals 12 residues. V gave up 2 bases and J gave up 5 bases, with 6 bases separating them. Per germline, CDR1 KGHSY and CDR2 FQNENV. CDR3 residues: CASSQGGTEAFF. The CDR3 DNA reads as TGTGCCAGCAGCCAAGGAGGTACTGAAGCTTTCTTT. The variable domain in full, completed from reference TRBV16 and TRBJ1-1, reads GEEVAQTPKHLVRGEGQKAKLYCAPIKGHSYVFWYQQVLKNEFKFLISFQNENVFDETGMPKERFSAKCLPNSPCSLEIQATKLEDSAVYFCASSQGGTEAFFGQGTRLTVV.

The chain combines TRBV29-1 with TRBJ2-1; 8 bases line up with TRBD2. Germline assignment: CDR1 SQVTM and CDR2 ANQGSEA. The trim removed 4 bases at V and 9 bases at J, leaving 17 bases unmatched. This CDR3 has 16 amino acids. CDR3 sequence (DNA): TGCAGCGTTGTACCCCCTAGGACTAGCTCAGCTCTTGAGCAGTTCTTC. Residues: CSVVPPRTSSALEQFF.